This entry features one T cell receptor beta chain sequence. Its antigen is not identified. The CDR3 covers 16 residues. Trimming left V 4 bases short and J 1 base short, with 14 bases between. The germline V gene has CDR1 LNHDA and CDR2 SQIVND (reference sequence). TCRdb re-analysed the reads in MiXCR, keeping a single row per CDR3 protein. Of 350,000 to 400,000 distinct CDR3 sequences in the sample, about 34% were seen once. These data belong to a study of T cell repertoires in cytomegalovirus infection. About the research overall: CMV epitopes that were recently identified and HLA-C-restricted were used alongside well-studied HLA-B-restricted ones. Through public TCR beta signatures, both CMV infection and matching HLA type were indicated.

General study results and limits: HLA-C-restricted CMV clonotypes gave the most frequent clonotype in two of eight donors.

The specimen comprised cultured PBMCs, sampled from culture after CMV antigen stimulation. The chain recombines TRBV19 with TRBJ2-1; possible D gene TRBD2, 6 bases. The sequence was collected from a human donor in good health (CMV status not recorded). Some clones in this sample may be carry-over from other donors' samples. The CDR3 reads CASSKLGTFSYNEQFF. CDR3 sequence (DNA): TGTGCCAGTAGTAAACTCGGGACTTTTTCCTACAATGAGCAGTTCTTC.